Sequencing of this T cell receptor beta chain was carried out in a study of radiotherapy plus CTLA-4 blockade in lung cancer. Study-level information: Disease control was seen in 31% of patients, objective responses in roughly 17%.

Broader study findings: Following radiotherapy plus ipilimumab, tumor-derived TCR clones expanded in the blood. Early shifts in blood T cell clones, with interferon-beta, reportedly predicted response best.

Clones were read by immunoSEQ multiplex PCR, and TCRdb kept only the in-frame ones, dropping some. Of about 45,000 clones detected, roughly 65% appear once; the ten largest clones hold 18%. Trimming took off 7 bases at V and 4 bases at J, with 11 bases between the two ends. This CDR3 region has 13 residues. Germline lookup yields CDR1 MNHNS and CDR2 SASEGT. Patients had chemo-refractory metastatic non-small-cell lung cancer and received focal radiation plus CTLA-4 blockade that used ipilimumab. This clone was detected a few times. Its specificity is not known. This sequence joins TRBV6-1 and TRBJ1-5; a possible D gene is TRBD1 (6 bases). This TCR came from a human donor with non-small cell lung cancer who had a partial response to radiotherapy plus ipilimumab. The sample consisted of peripheral blood, taken from a patient treated with radiotherapy plus ipilimumab. The CDR3 loop is CASIQGNNQPQHF. CDR3 in DNA: TGTGCCAGCATTCAGGGGAATAATCAGCCCCAGCATTTT.